This passage covers 31 T cell receptor beta chains from one sample sequenced in a study of T cell changes during pregnancy in multiple sclerosis. Method: immunoSEQ multiplex PCR; TCRdb's copy keeps in-frame clones and lacks some. The sample lists 11,000 or so clones; roughly 94% were seen once. Specimen: CD4+ T cells from peripheral blood mononuclear cells, collected before pregnancy. Receptors originate from a female donor with multiple sclerosis, enrolled in a pregnancy study.

V is TRBV15 and J is TRBJ1-5, with D uncertain. There are 13 residues in the CDR3. Per germline, CDR1 LNHNV and CDR2 YYDKDF (reference sequence). V dropped 3 bases and J dropped 0 bases, with 3 bases sitting between them. The CDR3 protein is CATSSRSNQPQHF. The CDR3 DNA follows: TGTGCCACCAGCAGCCGTAGCAATCAGCCCCAGCATTTT.

The chain links TRBV30 to TRBJ1-5; 7 nucleotides line up with TRBD1. CDR3 length equals 13 residues. Germline V gene data show CDR1 as GTSNPN and CDR2 as SVGIG (reference sequence). Germline trimming cut 2 bases from V and 6 bases from J; bases unmatched to any gene: 4. CDR3 sequence: CAWSRAGGQPQHF. The CDR3 DNA follows: TGTGCCTGGAGTAGGGCAGGGGGTCAGCCCCAGCATTTT.

This chain joins TRBV6-5 and TRBJ1-1, with D tentatively TRBD1 (5 bases). From germline, CDR1 is MNHEY and CDR2 SVGAGI. The germline V and J ends were trimmed by 3 bases and 3 bases, with 8 bases remaining between them. This CDR3 has 13 amino acids. The CDR3 loop reads CASSYPGYTEAFF. CDR3 sequence (DNA): TGTGCCAGCAGTTATCCAGGGTACACTGAAGCTTTCTTT.

This clone was detected once. The chain is built from TRBV7-9 and TRBJ2-5; D is ambiguous. Germline V gene sequence: CDR1 SEHNR, CDR2 FQNEAQ (reference sequence). The CDR3 runs 14 residues. Trimming took off 5 bases at V and 0 bases at J, with 10 bases between the two ends. This CDR3 is CASSRASYQETQYF. CDR3 coding DNA: TGTGCCAGCAGCCGAGCATCGTACCAAGAGACCCAGTACTTC.

The chain recombines TRBV6-1 with TRBJ2-1; 11 nucleotides match TRBD1. After removal of 4 bases from V and 12 bases from J, the junction contained 8 bases not matched to a gene. CDR3 length equals 14 residues. Germline loops: CDR1 MNHNS, CDR2 SASEGT. This CDR3 is CASSVGTGGFGQFF. The DNA for the CDR3 is TGTGCCAGCAGTGTCGGGACAGGGGGGTTTGGGCAGTTCTTC.

This rearrangement joins TRBV7-9 to TRBJ1-1; D is undetermined. This CDR3 is built from 18 residues. The V gene lost 0 bases and the J gene lost 0 bases, with 17 bases spanning the gap. The V gene's germline CDR1 is SEHNR and CDR2 FQNEAQ (reference sequence). As DNA, the CDR3 is TGTGCCAGCAGCTTAGCGCTAAGTTCGGAGAGAATGAACACTGAAGCTTTCTTT. Its translation is CASSLALSSERMNTEAFF.

CDR3 in DNA: TGCAGTGCCAGGAGGGAAGAAGCTTTCTTT. This encodes CSARREEAFF. This chain links TRBV20-1 with TRBJ1-1; D uncertain. The germline V and J ends were trimmed by 6 bases and 8 bases, with 10 bases remaining between them. Germline CDR1 DFQATT, CDR2 SNEGSKA (reference sequence). The CDR3 covers 10 residues.

The chain has TRBV7-9 and TRBJ1-1, with a weak D call TRBD1 (6 bases). V was pared by 2 bases and J by 1 base, with 17 bases between. CDR3 size: 17 residues. Per germline, CDR1 SEHNR and CDR2 FQNEAQ (reference sequence). DNA for the CDR3: TGTGCCAGCAGCTTACGGGCACCGGGACATCGGAACACTGAAGCTTTCTTT. Translating gives CASSLRAPGHRNTEAFF.

The chain uses TRBV5-1 and TRBJ1-2, with 12 bases that match TRBD1. CDR1 SGHRS and CDR2 YFSETQ come from the germline V gene. Trimming at V came to 5 bases and at J to 8 bases, leaving 7 bases not matched to a gene. The CDR3 spans 14 residues. The CDR3 here is CASSAGTGGAGYTF. The CDR3 nucleotides are TGCGCCAGCAGTGCGGGGACAGGGGGCGCGGGCTACACCTTC.

CDR3 amino acids: CAVDRAMNTEAFF. CDR3 nucleotide sequence: TGTGCCGTTGACAGGGCGATGAACACTGAAGCTTTCTTT. V is TRBV19 and J is TRBJ1-1; 7 bases align to TRBD1. V was pared by 11 bases and J by 0 bases, with 6 bases of the junction left unmatched. This CDR3 is built from 13 residues. Germline assignment: CDR1 LNHDA and CDR2 SQIVND (reference sequence). Using reference TRBV19 and TRBJ1-1 for the parts outside the CDR3, the full variable domain is DGGITQSPKYLFRKEGQNVTLSCEQNLNHDAMYWYRQDPGQGLRLIYYSQIVNDFQKGDIAEGYSVSREKKESFPLTVTSAQKNPTAFYLCAVDRAMNTEAFFGQGTRLTVV.

This sequence joins TRBV2 and TRBJ1-1, with D unclear. The CDR3 runs to 14 residues. CDR1 is SNHLY and CDR2 is FYNNEI in the germline V gene. The germline V and J ends were trimmed by 6 bases and 1 base, with 12 bases remaining between them. The CDR3 nucleotides read TGTGCCAGCAGAAACGGACTGGCGAACACTGAAGCTTTCTTT. This encodes CASRNGLANTEAFF.

This sequence joins TRBV7-2 and TRBJ2-5; perhaps TRBD2 as D (5 bases). The CDR3 has 13 amino acids. Germline V gives CDR1 SGHTA, CDR2 FQGNSA. V was pared by 3 bases and J by 5 bases, with 10 bases between. As DNA, the CDR3 is TGTGCCAGCAGCTTCGGGGTCAGGGAGACCCAGTACTTC. It translates to CASSFGVRETQYF.

The chain carries TRBV11-2 and TRBJ1-2; perhaps TRBD1 as D (6 bases). Trimming cost V 8 bases and J 4 bases, with 17 bases left between them. Germline values: CDR1 SGHAT, CDR2 FQNNGV. The CDR3 has 14 residues. The CDR3 DNA reads TGTGCCAGCTGCAGACAGGTGGGGGCCTATGGCTACACCTTC. Protein: CASCRQVGAYGYTF.

This clone was detected only once. The rearrangement joins TRBV7-9 to TRBJ2-7, with TRBD1 matching 10 bases. The ends lost 4 bases at V and 4 bases at J; junction bases unmatched: 4. In germline, CDR1 is SEHNR, CDR2 FQNEAQ (reference sequence). CDR3 length: 14 amino acids. The CDR3 bases are TGTGCCAGCAGCTCGACAGGGGGCCGATACGAGCAGTACTTC. Translation: CASSSTGGRYEQYF.

This clone was seen a single time. V gene TRBV4-1 combines with J gene TRBJ2-3, with D possibly being TRBD1 (5 bases). V dropped 1 base and J dropped 2 bases, with 7 bases sitting between them. The CDR3 spans 14 residues. Germline-derived CDR1 and CDR2 are MGHRA and YSYEKL. CDR3 in amino acids: CASSQGRATDTQYF. The CDR3 DNA sequence: TGCGCCAGCAGCCAAGGCAGGGCCACAGATACGCAGTATTTT.

The chain is built from TRBV15 and TRBJ2-5; a possible D gene is TRBD1 (5 bases). The ends were cut back, 5 bases at V and 5 bases at J, with 15 bases in the middle. The CDR3 spans 14 residues. Germline V gene sequence: CDR1 LNHNV, CDR2 YYDKDF (reference sequence). The CDR3 sequence: CATSGPGFTETQYF. DNA for the CDR3: TGTGCCACCAGCGGCCCAGGGTTTACGGAGACCCAGTACTTC.

V is TRBV2 and J is TRBJ2-3; D unclear. This CDR3 contains 11 residues. The germline V gene has CDR1 SNHLY and CDR2 FYNNEI. V lost 7 bases, J lost 8 bases, and 10 bases lay in between. The CDR3 protein is CASTQLGTQYF. CDR3 in DNA: TGTGCCAGCACTCAACTCGGTACGCAGTATTTT.

The chain employs TRBV6-6 and TRBJ1-1; no definite D call. V was shortened by 2 bases and J by 3 bases, with 13 bases between the two germline ends. CDR1 and CDR2 (germline): MNHNY, SVGAGI (reference sequence). The CDR3 loop spans 15 amino acids. CDR3 loop: CASSYQSRLDTEAFF. The CDR3 DNA reads as TGTGCCAGCAGTTACCAGAGTCGACTGGACACTGAAGCTTTCTTT.

The chain employs TRBV19 and TRBJ1-1, with D hard to call. The germline V gene has CDR1 LNHDA and CDR2 SQIVND (reference sequence). V dropped 7 bases and J dropped 5 bases, with 17 bases sitting between them. This CDR3 spans 14 amino acids. DNA for the CDR3: TGTGCCAGTATAGGGAGGTGGGGATTAACTGAAGCTTTCTTT. This translates into CASIGRWGLTEAFF.

This clone appeared once. This sequence joins TRBV7-2 and TRBJ2-7; tentatively, D is TRBD2 (6 bases). Germline lookup yields CDR1 SGHTA and CDR2 FQGNSA. The CDR3 is 15 residues long. V dropped 2 bases and J dropped 5 bases, with 16 bases sitting between them. CDR3 nucleotide sequence: TGTGCCAGCAGCTTATTATTACTAGCTGCCCACGAGCAGTACTTC. Its translation: CASSLLLLAAHEQYF.

The rearrangement uses TRBV18 and TRBJ2-3, with D maybe TRBD1 (7 bases). The germline CDR1 and CDR2 sequences are KGHSH and LQKENI. V was clipped by 4 bases and J by 5 bases, with 16 bases between them. This CDR3 comprises 15 residues. The CDR3 DNA reads TGTGCCAGCTCACTTCAGGGGGGCCAGTTAGATACGCAGTATTTT. This codes for CASSLQGGQLDTQYF.

The V gene is TRBV5-6, the J gene TRBJ1-1; D call uncertain. Deletions cut 3 bases from V and 1 base from J, with 13 bases between. Per germline, CDR1 SGHDT and CDR2 YYEEEE. CDR3 length equals 15 residues. The CDR3 protein is CASSSGRLKNTEAFF. CDR3 coding DNA: TGTGCCAGCAGCTCGGGTCGTCTTAAGAACACTGAAGCTTTCTTT. Variable domain in full (rest from reference TRBV5-6 and TRBJ1-1): DAGVTQSPTHLIKTRGQQVTLRCSPKSGHDTVSWYQQALGQGPQFIFQYYEEEERQRGNFPDRFSGHQFPNYSSELNVNALLLGDSALYLCASSSGRLKNTEAFFGQGTRLTVV.

This rearrangement joins TRBV19 to TRBJ2-7, with 8 bases that match TRBD2. Trimming removed 3 bases from V and 4 bases from J; junction bases left unmatched: 8. The CDR3 contains 15 residues. CDR1 and CDR2 from the germline V gene are LNHDA and SQIVND (reference sequence). DNA for the CDR3: TGTGCCAGTAGTATTGGGCGGGGGGCCCTATACGAGCAGTACTTC. This translates into CASSIGRGALYEQYF.

V and J are TRBV7-6 and TRBJ1-1; TRBD1 agrees at 8 bases. V gave up 5 bases and J gave up 5 bases; unmatched junction bases: 7. The CDR3 extends over 14 amino acids. In germline, CDR1 is SGHVS, CDR2 FNYEAQ. The CDR3 loop reads CASSPRDRRTEAFF. The CDR3 region has the DNA TGTGCCAGCAGCCCACGGGACAGGAGGACTGAAGCTTTCTTT.

This chain links TRBV19 with TRBJ1-2, with TRBD1 matching over 9 bases. The V segment lost 5 bases and the J segment 6 bases; nucleotides outside the gene matches: 10. The V gene's germline CDR1 is LNHDA and CDR2 SQIVND (reference sequence). This CDR3 has 15 amino acids. This CDR3 reads CASSYRTGDRNGYTF. The CDR3 DNA reads TGTGCCAGTAGTTATAGGACAGGGGATCGGAATGGCTACACCTTC.

V usage is TRBV6-6 and J usage is TRBJ1-3, with D perhaps matching TRBD1 (5 bases). Germline CDR1 MNHNY, CDR2 SVGAGI (reference sequence). Trimming took 6 bases from V and 4 from J, leaving 13 bases between them. The CDR3 spans 14 residues. The DNA for the CDR3 is TGTGCCAGCAGGCGCGGGGCGGCCGGAAACACCATATATTTT. It is translated as CASRRGAAGNTIYF.

In regard to this clone: The germline gene is not matched at one end of the junction; a read error may be the cause. CDR3 loop: CASSPRGGYYEQYF. The CDR3, as DNA: TGTGCCAGCTCCCCACGCGGGGGGTACTACGAGCAGTACTTC. The rearrangement joins TRBV18 to TRBJ2-7; 8 bases map to TRBD2. This CDR3 comprises 14 residues. Germline V lookup: CDR1 KGHSH, CDR2 LQKENI.

Only a few counts were recorded for this clone. The chain joins TRBV7-9 to TRBJ1-2; D is possibly TRBD1 (5 bases). Trimming pared 1 base from V and 5 bases from J, leaving 8 bases between. The CDR3 loop spans 13 amino acids. CDR1 and CDR2 (germline): SEHNR, FQNEAQ (reference sequence). The CDR3 protein is CASSLGSGYGYTF. The CDR3 DNA reads TGTGCCAGCAGCTTAGGCTCAGGGTATGGCTACACCTTC.

This clone was seen a few times. The V and J genes are TRBV9 and TRBJ1-3, with D unclear. Per the germline V gene, CDR1 is SGDLS and CDR2 is YYNGEE. The CDR3 runs 12 residues. V was shortened by 3 bases and J by 4 bases, with 5 bases between the two germline ends. CDR3 region: CASSGAGNTIYF. The CDR3 DNA sequence: TGTGCCAGCAGCGGGGCCGGAAACACCATATATTTT.

This rearrangement joins TRBV7-8 to TRBJ2-6; 8 bases agree with TRBD1. CDR1 and CDR2 from the germline V gene are SGHVS and FQNEAQ. CDR3 length: 17 amino acids. With V trimmed by 5 bases and J by 0 bases, 6 bases remained unmatched. The CDR3 sequence: CASSPGQGPSGANVLTF. CDR3 coding DNA: TGTGCCAGCAGCCCTGGACAGGGCCCCTCTGGGGCCAACGTCCTGACTTTC. Filled out from reference TRBV7-8 and TRBJ2-6, the complete variable domain reads GAGVSQSPRYKVAKRGQDVALRCDPISGHVSLFWYQQALGQGPEFLTYFQNEAQLDKSGLPSDRFFAERPEGSVSTLKIQRTQQEDSAVYLCASSPGQGPSGANVLTFGAGSRLTVL.

The rearrangement links TRBV5-4 to TRBJ2-2; 7 bases align to TRBD1. The CDR3 loop spans 15 amino acids. The germline V gene has CDR1 SGHNT and CDR2 YYREEE (reference sequence). V shed 3 bases, J shed 1 base, and the junction held 3 bases outside the gene matches. CDR3 in amino acids: CASSSGTVNTGELFF. CDR3 sequence (DNA): TGTGCCAGCAGCTCCGGGACAGTGAACACCGGGGAGCTGTTTTTT.